Sequencing of this T cell receptor (beta chain) was carried out in a study of shared clonotypes between healthy human individuals (dated by TCRdb to the early 2020s). At the level of the whole study: A few men and a couple of women, aged 18 to 49 years, made up the cohort. For each donor, three plates each were used for CD4 naive and CD4 memory, two plates were used for CD8 naive, and one plate was used for CD8 memory. To estimate repertoire size and how much clonotype sharing occurs between individuals, the study deeply sequenced the blood TCR repertoires of five or six healthy adults. Libraries were prepared and TCR repertoires were sequenced by different laboratories using diverse techniques, in order to increase sequencing depth and limit assay-specific biases. Each donor's leukapheresis produced roughly between roughly 0.85 and 9 billion PBMCs. Broader findings and caveats from the paper: Sampling was restricted to blood, and TCR repertoires in tissues likely differ from the TCR repertoires found in blood. Clonotypes shared by all four sorted-subset donors showed higher generation probabilities than non-shared clonotypes. Around 5.4% of naive CD4, roughly 3.5% of naive CD8, roughly 2.4% of memory CD4, and about 0.4% of memory CD8 clonotypes were shared across four donors. Because the study included a small number of donors, the genetic and exposure-history diversity represented was limited. Pairwise subsampling indicated that sequencing depth was expected to affect the degree of clonotype sharing among donors. Naive subsets generally had larger estimated clonotype richness than memory subsets. Incomplete sequencing was indicated by rarefaction of sorted-subset datasets, despite the large sequencing depth.

Healthy HIV-negative adults with no recently reported acute infections or vaccinations were included as donors. Every donor was a Caucasian adult living in Nashville, Tennessee, USA. CD4+ T cells were enriched through magnetic negative selection, after which naive cells were positively selected on CD45RA and the remaining negative fraction served as the memory subset. Blood was collected by leukapheresis, and PBMCs were isolated by Ficoll-Histopaque density gradient centrifugation and then cryopreserved in liquid nitrogen vapor phase. Analytical flow cytometry was used to check the purity and quantity of every magnetically sorted T cell population. From each sorted fraction, genomic DNA was isolated and quantified by UV absorbance on a Nanodrop 2000c. Comment on this clone: Its recognized antigen is unknown. No much larger clonotype is one base removed from it; base qualities were not supplied.

Using the deep immunoSEQ assay, multiplex PCR amplified TCR CDR3 regions from genomic DNA. For each cell subset, the extracted genomic DNA was distributed evenly across all wells of several immunoSEQ 96-well plates, and each plate served as one replicate. For sorted subsets, each replicate PCR was loaded with 200 ng genomic DNA, equivalent to 25,000 to 35,000 T cell genomes. Purified libraries were quantified with a Qubit 3.0 fluorometer, sized on a Bioanalyzer 2100, and re-quantified with the KAPA Library Quantification kit. Every immunoSEQ 96-well plate was sequenced on a dedicated single-read 150-cycle Illumina NextSeq 550 flow cell. The source study handled its data this way. The immunoSEQ output contained only junctional sequences without quality scores, so filtering could not match that applied to full-length reads. Sequences were annotated with PyIR, a Python wrapper for IgBLAST v1.9, using IMGT germline references to assign V/J genes and CDR3. Any read was removed if the V/J assignment was weak (E-value above 1e-6), the CDR3 was missing, or the read contained stop codons, out-of-frame junctions, or ambiguous translated residues. V3J clonotypes were defined by identical inferred V gene, J gene, and CDR3 amino acid sequence. Percentage overlap between repertoires was calculated by dividing the number of shared unique clonotypes by the size of the smaller repertoire. Three approaches were used to assess repertoire richness: RTK rarefaction, the Chao1 estimator, and Recon v2.1 estimates of unobserved clonotypes. Generation probabilities were computed with OLGA for all TCRbeta clonotypes obtained by the gDNA method from a few donors. Not all clones reach the TCRdb copy of this immuneACCESS table, which keeps in-frame sequences only. Checked studies attribute under half of the gap to unresolved V genes and leave the rest unexplained. V and J calls and clone size are given by that table; D and trimming were obtained from the DNA. This sample has 2.3 million or so clones in its table, and approximately 95% of those were observed once. In total, the top ten clones hold 0.39% of the sample.

V and J are trimmed by 10 bases and 4 bases, and the gene matches miss 7 bases of the junction. Including the terminal cysteine and phenylalanine, the CDR3 comprises 13 residues. The kept DNA is CDR3 alone, 39 bases in frame from the first base. From a lookup of the germline V gene, CDR1 and CDR2 are MDHEN and SYDVKM. This receptor was identified in a man aged 18-30 years in good health. Some clones in this sample may be carry-over from other donors' samples. Sequenced material: naive CD4+ T cells from PBMCs. Read against the paper, the sample's cell subset or site label means: CD45RA+ positively selected. The sequence is built from TRBV28 and TRBJ1-1, with 9 central nucleotides matching TRBD1. The nucleotide sequence reads TGTGCCACGACAGGGGGGGTCCCCACTGAAGCTTTCTTT. It translates as CATTGGVPTEAFF. Here the CDR3 is joined to the reference TRBV28 and TRBJ1-1 genes, and the full variable domain is: DVKVTQSSRYLVKRTGEKVFLECVQDMDHENMFWYRQDPGLGLRLIYFSYDVKMKEKGDIPEGYSVSREKKERFSLILESASTNQTSMYLCATTGGVPTEAFFGQGTRLTVV.